Each of the 15 T cell receptor beta chains below was sequenced from the same sample in a study of TIL therapy for anti-PD-1-resistant metastatic lung cancer. Time point denoted: pre-treatment sample, taken before nivolumab and TIL therapy. Most excised metastases sampled were pleural nodules or supraclavicular lymph nodes. The libraries were made with immunoSEQ v3. Profiling relied on immunoSEQ multiplex PCR, and the TCRdb table lists in-frame clones only, not all of them. The repertoire holds around 6,000 clones, with around three fifths as singletons. This sample comprised tumor tissue, obtained at baseline. The receptors originated from a person between 25 and 80 years old with non-small cell lung cancer.

J is TRBJ1-2 and V is TRBV2; D not certain. The germline V gene has CDR1 SNHLY and CDR2 FYNNEI. The V gene lost 5 bases and the J gene lost 0 bases, with 13 bases spanning the gap. The CDR3 runs 15 residues. CDR3 in amino acids: CASSPRLGTNYGYTF. CDR3 sequence (DNA): TGTGCCAGCAGTCCCCGTTTGGGTACTAACTATGGCTACACCTTC.

The CDR3 nucleotides are TGTGCCAGCAGTACCTGGACTAGCACCTTATACAATGAGCAGTTCTTC. Translating gives CASSTWTSTLYNEQFF. The rearrangement uses TRBV28 and TRBJ2-1; TRBD2 agrees at 8 bases. The CDR3 sequence is 16 residues long. CDR1 and CDR2 (germline): MDHEN, SYDVKM. The ends lost 5 bases at V and 4 bases at J; junction bases unmatched: 10.

The chain recombines TRBV7-3 with TRBJ1-6, with TRBD1 as a possible D gene (6 bases). The CDR3 covers 12 residues. Trimming took 5 bases from V and 13 from J, leaving 12 bases between them. Germline V gives CDR1 SGHTA, CDR2 FQGTGA. In nucleotides, the CDR3 is TGTGCCAGCAGCGTACAGGGAGGCCCCCTCCACTTT. This codes for CASSVQGGPLHF.

This clone was seen a single time. J is TRBJ1-1 and V is TRBV18, with a weak D call TRBD1 (6 bases). The CDR3 runs 15 residues. V was trimmed by 0 bases and J by 6 bases, leaving 14 bases between them. In germline, CDR1 is KGHSH, CDR2 LQKENI. The CDR3 here is CASSPPGTLTAEAFF. CDR3 DNA sequence: TGTGCCAGCTCACCACCGGGGACACTTACGGCTGAAGCTTTCTTT.

This clone was counted a few times. The chain joins TRBV4-2 to TRBJ2-3; D perhaps matches TRBD1 (7 bases). There are 15 residues in the CDR3. Germline V CDR1 and CDR2: LGHNA, YNFKEQ. Trimming removed 4 bases from V and 4 bases from J, with 15 bases in between. CDR3 amino acids: CASSPTGRLADTQYF. DNA of the CDR3: TGTGCCAGCAGCCCGACAGGGAGGTTAGCAGATACGCAGTATTTT.

The CDR3: CASSSTRTNLPEKLFF. As DNA, the CDR3 is TGTGCCAGCAGTTCAACCCGAACTAATTTACCTGAAAAACTGTTTTTT. The rearrangement links TRBV27 to TRBJ1-4; no clear D gene. V was pared by 4 bases and J by 7 bases, with 19 bases between. The germline V gene encodes CDR1 MNHEY and CDR2 SMNVEV (reference sequence). The CDR3 loop spans 16 amino acids.

This clone was seen a few times. J is TRBJ1-6 and V is TRBV12-3 or TRBV12-4; a possible D gene is TRBD1 (6 bases). The CDR3 spans 13 residues. Trimming took off 8 bases at V and 5 bases at J, with 10 bases between the two ends. CDR3 in DNA: TGTGCCAGCGGCTGGACAGATAATTCACCCCTCCACTTT. This sequence encodes CASGWTDNSPLHF.

This clone appeared a few times. The chain carries TRBV6-5 and TRBJ1-6; D unresolved. The CDR3 contains 14 residues. In germline, CDR1 is MNHEY, CDR2 SVGAGI. V was clipped by 9 bases and J by 6 bases, with 15 bases between them. This CDR3 is CASRFGRGNSPLHF. CDR3 nucleotide sequence: TGTGCCAGTCGGTTTGGCCGCGGTAATTCACCCCTCCACTTT.

The gene calls are TRBV2 and TRBJ1-6; 9 bases are shared with TRBD1. From germline, CDR1 is SNHLY and CDR2 FYNNEI. Trimming removed 8 bases from V and 10 bases from J; junction bases left unmatched: 18. The CDR3 loop spans 17 amino acids. The CDR3 DNA reads TGTGCCAGCGGTTCTTCAGGGGACAGGGTTTTAAGCTCACCCCTCCACTTT. It specifies CASGSSGDRVLSSPLHF.

V is TRBV7-6 and J is TRBJ2-7; D remains unclear. CDR3 length: 15 amino acids. Germline CDR1 is SGHVS and CDR2 is FNYEAQ. Between the trimmed V and J ends, which lost 5 bases and 0 bases, there was a span of 14 bases. CDR3 bases: TGTGCCAGCAGCCCGAGACCCAGTAGCTCCTACGAGCAGTACTTC. It yields the protein CASSPRPSSSYEQYF.

By its share, this clone is medium-sized (0.01 to 0.1%). This rearrangement joins TRBV2 to TRBJ1-1; D call uncertain. The CDR3 contains 13 residues. CDR1 and CDR2 (germline): SNHLY, FYNNEI. V was trimmed by 6 bases and J by 5 bases, leaving 13 bases between them. CDR3 sequence (DNA): TGTGCCAGCAGATACGGACCCGTGACTGAAGCTTTCTTT. Its protein is CASRYGPVTEAFF.

This chain links TRBV12-3 or TRBV12-4 with TRBJ2-7; D remains ambiguous. The germline V and J ends were trimmed by 5 bases and 4 bases, with 12 bases remaining between them. CDR3 size: 13 residues. CDR3 in amino acids: CASSTVALYEQYF. In nucleotides, the CDR3 is TGTGCCAGCAGTACTGTGGCCCTTTACGAGCAGTACTTC.

J is TRBJ1-5 and V is TRBV19; TRBD1 matches 11 bases. The CDR3 extends over 16 amino acids. CDR1 and CDR2 from the germline V gene are LNHDA and SQIVND (reference sequence). After removal of 1 base from V and 3 bases from J, the junction contained 2 bases not matched to a gene. CDR3: CASSIGDRGNNQPQHF. The CDR3 DNA is TGTGCCAGTAGTATAGGGGACAGGGGGAACAATCAGCCCCAGCATTTT.

Within the sample, this clone is medium-sized. The V gene is TRBV25-1, the J gene TRBJ1-1; the match to TRBD1 covers 9 bases. The germline V gene has CDR1 MGHDK and CDR2 SYGVNS. This CDR3 has 15 residues. The V gene end was trimmed by 5 bases and the J gene end by 6 bases; junction bases not matched to a gene: 10. The CDR3 reads CASSPLGTGSAEAFF. The CDR3 DNA follows: TGTGCCAGCAGTCCCCTTGGGACAGGGAGCGCTGAAGCTTTCTTT. Complete variable domain (other parts from reference TRBV25-1 and TRBJ1-1): EADIYQTPRYLVIGTGKKITLECSQTMGHDKMYWYQQDPGMELHLIHYSYGVNSTEKGDLSSESTVSRIRTEHFPLTLESARPSHTSQYLCASSPLGTGSAEAFFGQGTRLTVV.

This clone showed up just a few times. This chain links TRBV20-1 with TRBJ2-3, with 9 nucleotides matching TRBD2. Per germline, CDR1 DFQATT and CDR2 SNEGSKA (reference sequence). The V and J ends lost 3 bases and 3 bases, in that order; junction bases with no gene match: 7. This CDR3 spans 15 amino acids. The CDR3 DNA reads TGCAGTGCTAGTACTAGCGGGCCTACTACAGATACGCAGTATTTT. The encoded protein is CSASTSGPTTDTQYF.